This TCR beta chain was observed in a study of T cell changes during pregnancy in multiple sclerosis. The data were produced by immunoSEQ multiplex PCR, yet TCRdb's version contains in-frame clones alone and is incomplete. The sample has 40,000 to 60,000 clones, roughly 90% seen once. This CDR3 has 15 amino acids. J gave up 5 bases and V 3 bases, and 8 bases lay outside the gene matches. Germline V lookup: CDR1 PRHDT, CDR2 FYEKMQ (reference sequence). Sample: peripheral blood, taken in the first trimester of pregnancy. This chain links TRBV13 with TRBJ2-5; 8 positions agree with TRBD1. The clonotype originates from a female donor in good health, enrolled as a control in a pregnancy study. The CDR3 protein is CASSFRGHSGETQYF. As DNA, the CDR3 is TGTGCCAGCAGCTTCAGGGGGCACAGTGGGGAGACCCAGTACTTC.